The 18 T cell receptor beta chains in this list originate from one sample, sequenced in a study of cytomegalovirus exposure and HLA in healthy donors (TCRdb year 2017). Libraries came from the immunoSEQ multiplex PCR assay. The immuneACCESS repertoire file appears here via TCRdb, limited to in-frame rearrangements. These files lack a portion of the clones; in checked studies, under half of the deficit traces to unresolved V genes, and the cause of the others is not known. Across this sample there are over 200,000 clones, with about 91% seen only once. The top ten clonotypes cover roughly 2.8% of the sample. Sequencing input: PBMCs. These receptors originate from a woman aged 18-29 years in good health and CMV-seronegative.

CDR3 loop: CASSGGRAGVEQFF. CDR3 sequence (DNA): TGCGCCAGCAGCGGGGGGAGAGCGGGAGTTGAGCAGTTCTTC. V is TRBV5-1 and J is TRBJ2-1, with TRBD2 matching over 8 bases. Losses at the gene ends were 4 bases for V and 9 bases for J; bases not matched to a gene: 9. The CDR3 is made up of 14 amino acids. Germline CDR1 SGHRS, CDR2 YFSETQ.

The J gene is TRBJ2-6, the V gene TRBV9; TRBD2 matches at 10 bases. J gave up 0 bases and V 4 bases, and 10 bases lay outside the gene matches. The CDR3 totals 19 residues. Germline CDR1 reads SGDLS; CDR2 reads YYNGEE. CDR3 in DNA: TGTGCCAGCAGCCCCTGGCTAGCGGGAGAGGGCTCTGGGGCCAACGTCCTGACTTTC. Translation: CASSPWLAGEGSGANVLTF.

The gene calls are TRBV28 and TRBJ1-2, with D uncertain. Looked up from germline, CDR1 is MDHEN and CDR2 is SYDVKM. V lost 1 base, J lost 5 bases, and 11 bases lay in between. The CDR3 is 14 amino acids. The CDR3 protein is CASSLFQDSYGYTF. The CDR3, as DNA: TGTGCCAGCAGTTTATTCCAGGACTCTTATGGCTACACCTTC.

This clone occurred a few times. The J gene is TRBJ2-1, the V gene TRBV4-1; possibly TRBD1 for D (7 bases). From germline, CDR1 is MGHRA and CDR2 YSYEKL. This CDR3 contains 14 residues. Between the trimmed V and J ends, which lost 4 bases and 9 bases, there was a span of 16 bases. The CDR3, as DNA: TGCGCCAGCAGCCCAGGCGGAGGGGGCTTTGAGCAGTTCTTC. It translates to CASSPGGGGFEQFF.

The genes are TRBV29-1 and TRBJ2-1, with D unresolved. The germline V gene has CDR1 SQVTM and CDR2 ANQGSEA. V lost 6 bases to trimming and J lost 6 bases, with 12 bases between them. The CDR3 consists of 12 residues. This chain's CDR3 is CSVELYSNEQFF. CDR3 in DNA: TGCAGCGTCGAGCTCTACTCCAATGAGCAGTTCTTC.

This chain uses TRBV7-8 with TRBJ1-3; D possibly corresponds to TRBD1 (5 bases). This CDR3 region has 16 residues. V lost 0 bases to trimming and J lost 2 bases, with 11 bases between them. Per germline, CDR1 SGHVS and CDR2 FQNEAQ. The CDR3 is CASSLARGATGNTIYF. CDR3 nucleotides: TGTGCCAGCAGCTTAGCGCGGGGCGCGACTGGAAACACCATATATTTT.

The chain recombines TRBV27 with TRBJ1-4, with TRBD1 as a possible D gene (5 bases). This CDR3 spans 16 amino acids. Trimming left V 5 bases short and J 6 bases short, with 19 bases between. Germline CDR1 and CDR2: MNHEY and SMNVEV (reference sequence). Here the CDR3 reads CASSRTPGVLHEKLFF. The CDR3 region has the DNA TGTGCCAGCAGTCGCACCCCGGGGGTCCTCCATGAAAAACTGTTTTTT.

The rearrangement joins TRBV28 to TRBJ2-2; TRBD1 is a possible D gene (6 bases). Germline V gene lookup returns CDR1 MDHEN and CDR2 SYDVKM. The CDR3 is made up of 13 amino acids. The germline V and J ends were trimmed by 6 bases and 6 bases, with 11 bases remaining between them. CDR3 region: CASSLDRSGELFF. In nucleotides, the CDR3 is TGTGCCAGCAGCCTAGACAGGTCCGGGGAGCTGTTTTTT. Using reference TRBV28 and TRBJ2-2 for the parts outside the CDR3, the full variable domain is DVKVTQSSRYLVKRTGEKVFLECVQDMDHENMFWYRQDPGLGLRLIYFSYDVKMKEKGDIPEGYSVSREKKERFSLILESASTNQTSMYLCASSLDRSGELFFGEGSRLTVL.

This clone appeared a few times. The chain joins TRBV19 to TRBJ2-2, with D perhaps TRBD2 (6 bases). This CDR3 region has 16 residues. V dropped 2 bases and J dropped 0 bases, with 10 bases sitting between them. The V gene's germline CDR1 is LNHDA and CDR2 SQIVND (reference sequence). CDR3 nucleotide sequence: TGTGCCAGTAGTATAATCTCGGGGGCGAACACCGGGGAGCTGTTTTTT. This sequence encodes CASSIISGANTGELFF.

V is TRBV5-1 and J is TRBJ1-5; D not resolved. The CDR3 has 13 amino acids. Trimming took off 2 bases at V and 5 bases at J, with 8 bases between the two ends. The germline V gene encodes CDR1 SGHRS and CDR2 YFSETQ. The CDR3 coding sequence is TGCGCCAGCAGCTTAATCGGTGATCAGCCCCAGCATTTT. The encoded protein is CASSLIGDQPQHF. Filled out from reference TRBV5-1 and TRBJ1-5, the complete variable domain reads KAGVTQTPRYLIKTRGQQVTLSCSPISGHRSVSWYQQTPGQGLQFLFEYFSETQRNKGNFPGRFSGRQFSNSRSEMNVSTLELGDSALYLCASSLIGDQPQHFGDGTRLSIL.

The chain is built from TRBV6-6 and TRBJ2-7, with D perhaps matching TRBD2 (6 bases). This CDR3 is 13 amino acids long. The germline V and J ends were trimmed by 2 bases and 4 bases, with 9 bases remaining between them. The germline V gene has CDR1 MNHNY and CDR2 SVGAGI (reference sequence). The DNA for the CDR3 is TGTGCCAGCAGTTACGGTGCGGGATACGAGCAGTACTTC. Its translation is CASSYGAGYEQYF.

V usage is TRBV6-1 and J usage is TRBJ2-5; TRBD2 matches 9 bases. This CDR3 has 15 residues. Germline CDR1 is MNHNS and CDR2 is SASEGT. Trimming at V came to 0 bases and at J to 4 bases, leaving 3 bases not matched to a gene. Written as DNA, the CDR3 is TGTGCCAGCAGTGAAGCAGCGGGAGGTCCAGAGACCCAGTACTTC. The encoded protein is CASSEAAGGPETQYF.

CDR3 sequence reads: CASSQFSTGSSGNTIYF. DNA for the CDR3: TGCGCCAGCAGCCAATTCTCGACAGGAAGCTCTGGAAACACCATATATTTT. This chain links TRBV4-1 with TRBJ1-3; D perhaps matches TRBD1 (6 bases). The CDR3 contains 17 residues. V was cut by 2 bases and J by 0 bases, with 14 bases left in between. Germline assignment: CDR1 MGHRA and CDR2 YSYEKL.

V usage is TRBV5-6 and J usage is TRBJ1-1; D is unclear. CDR1 and CDR2 (germline): SGHDT, YYEEEE. The CDR3 covers 13 residues. The ends were cut back, 0 bases at V and 3 bases at J, with 6 bases in the middle. CDR3: CASSLAVYTEAFF. As DNA, the CDR3 is TGTGCCAGCAGCTTGGCCGTATACACTGAAGCTTTCTTT.

The chain combines TRBV5-4 with TRBJ2-1; a possible D gene is TRBD2 (6 bases). V was cut by 4 bases and J by 2 bases, with 7 bases left in between. The CDR3 sequence is 13 residues long. CDR1 is SGHNT and CDR2 is YYREEE in the germline V gene (reference sequence). This chain's CDR3 is CASSAGPYNEQFF. The CDR3 DNA reads as TGTGCCAGCAGCGCGGGACCCTACAATGAGCAGTTCTTC. Full variable domain (remainder filled in from reference TRBV5-4 and TRBJ2-1): ETGVTQSPTHLIKTRGQQVTLRCSSQSGHNTVSWYQQALGQGPQFIFQYYREEENGRGNFPPRFSGLQFPNYSSELNVNALELDDSALYLCASSAGPYNEQFFGPGTRLTVL.

The rearrangement joins TRBV7-5 to TRBJ2-5; whether TRBD2, the table's D call, matches the DNA was not checked. TRBV7-5 is a listed pseudogene. CDR3 length: 16 residues. The CDR3 region is CARSSLGPLAEETQYF. CDR3 in DNA: TGTGCCAGAAGCAGCCTTGGGCCACTAGCGGAGGAGACCCAGTACTTC.

This chain uses TRBV9 with TRBJ2-7; D is possibly TRBD2 (6 bases). V was clipped by 4 bases and J by 1 base, with 9 bases between them. CDR1 is SGDLS and CDR2 is YYNGEE in the germline V gene. The CDR3 runs 13 residues. The CDR3 nucleotides are TGTGCCAGCAGCTCCGGGGGTTCCTACGAGCAGTACTTC. Residues: CASSSGGSYEQYF.

The chain joins TRBV5-6 to TRBJ1-2, with 7 bases identical to TRBD1. Germline trimming cut 1 base from V and 10 bases from J; bases unmatched to any gene: 7. CDR1 and CDR2 (germline): SGHDT, YYEEEE. The CDR3 totals 13 residues. CDR3 residues: CASSLRPGQYYTF. The CDR3 DNA follows: TGTGCCAGCAGCTTGAGACCGGGACAGTACTACACCTTC.